Each of the 13 T cell receptor beta chains below was sequenced from the same sample in a study of T-cell reconstitution after alpha-beta-depleted transplantation in children. Library preparation (for TCRbeta) was performed with unique molecular identifiers. TCRdb ran MiXCR on the PCR reads and lists one entry per CDR3 protein. The sample holds around 80,000 distinct CDR3 sequences; around a sixth are singletons and the top ten take roughly half. This material consisted of PBMCs, mostly from graft donor cells, taken 360 days after TCRalphabeta/CD19-depleted stem cell transplant. Source of these receptors: a male patient aged 2 to 9 who had a stem cell transplant for acute lymphoblastic leukemia, so the T cells may come from the graft donor.

In its sample, this clonotype was seen a few times. This chain connects TRBV15 to TRBJ2-7, with 7 bases matching TRBD2. Trimming removed 6 bases from V and 5 bases from J; junction bases left unmatched: 7. Germline CDR1 LNHNV, CDR2 YYDKDF (reference sequence). This CDR3 has 13 residues. This CDR3 is CATRELGGHEQYF. The CDR3, as DNA: TGTGCCACCAGAGAGTTGGGAGGGCACGAGCAGTACTTC.

The chain is built from TRBV12-3 or TRBV12-4 and TRBJ2-7, with D perhaps given as TRBD1 or TRBD2 (5 bases each). This CDR3 contains 13 residues. Trimming stripped 6 bases from V and 3 bases from J, with 12 bases between. The CDR3 DNA reads as TGTGCCAGCAGGCCCGGGACGGACTACGAGCAGTACTTC. This encodes CASRPGTDYEQYF.

The chain couples TRBV20-1 to TRBJ2-3, with unresolved D. The V and J ends lost 7 bases and 7 bases respectively, with 9 bases between them. The germline CDR1 and CDR2 sequences are DFQATT and SNEGSKA (reference sequence). CDR3 length equals 10 residues. As DNA, the CDR3 is TGCAGTGTCCCGGCGTATACGCAGTATTTT. This sequence encodes CSVPAYTQYF.

This clonotype was counted many times. CDR3 region: CSVGIRGSLWETQYF. Here the CDR3 DNA reads TGCAGCGTTGGGATCAGGGGTAGCTTGTGGGAGACCCAGTACTTC. V and J are TRBV29-1 and TRBJ2-5; TRBD1 is a possible D gene (6 bases). Germline V gene sequence: CDR1 SQVTM, CDR2 ANQGSEA. V was cut by 4 bases and J by 5 bases, with 20 bases left in between. The CDR3 extends over 15 amino acids.

The gene calls are TRBV20-1 and TRBJ2-1; 15 bases are shared with TRBD2. In germline, CDR1 is DFQATT, CDR2 SNEGSKA (reference sequence). V shed 3 bases, J shed 8 bases, and the junction held 8 bases outside the gene matches. CDR3 length: 16 amino acids. CDR3: CSASYIGLAGGDEQFF. The CDR3 nucleotides are TGCAGTGCTAGCTACATCGGACTAGCGGGAGGGGATGAGCAGTTCTTC.

The rearrangement uses TRBV5-8 and TRBJ1-2; no reliable D call. The CDR3 length is 14 residues. Trimming removed 0 bases from V and 6 bases from J, with 12 bases in between. Germline-derived CDR1 and CDR2 are SGHTS and YDEGEE. The DNA of the CDR3 is TGTGCCAGCAGCTTGGCCGCCGCTTGGGATGGCTACACCTTC. Amino acids: CASSLAAAWDGYTF.

This clonotype has at least ten counts. This chain links TRBV10-3 with TRBJ2-7; D perhaps matches TRBD2 (6 bases). V dropped 11 bases and J dropped 2 bases, with 19 bases sitting between them. The CDR3 sequence is 14 residues long. Looked up from germline, CDR1 is ENHRY and CDR2 is SYGVKD. DNA of the CDR3: TGTGCCGCCAAACCTAGGGGCGGGGCCTACGAGCAGTACTTC. Translated, it gives CAAKPRGGAYEQYF.

A few counts support this clonotype. The V call is TRBV6-5, the J call TRBJ1-5, with D unclear. This CDR3 comprises 15 residues. The V end was cut by 2 bases, the J end by 2 bases, with 10 bases between. Germline assignment: CDR1 MNHEY and CDR2 SVGAGI. This CDR3 reads CASSYQETGNQPQHF. CDR3 nucleotide sequence: TGTGCCAGCAGTTACCAGGAGACGGGCAATCAGCCCCAGCATTTT.

This chain joins TRBV3-1 and TRBJ2-7; the D gene is possibly TRBD2 (5 bases). The CDR3 is 16 residues long. CDR1 and CDR2 from the germline V gene are LGHDT and YNNKEL (reference sequence). V lost 4 bases, J lost 0 bases, and 16 bases lay in between. CDR3 amino acids: CASSPEGAISSYEQYF. The CDR3 DNA follows: TGTGCCAGCAGCCCCGAGGGAGCGATTAGCTCCTACGAGCAGTACTTC.

This clonotype was picked up many times. The V and J genes are TRBV7-9 and TRBJ2-3; D gene unclear. Trimming shortened V by 1 base and J by 6 bases, and 14 bases separated the two germline ends. Germline CDR1 and CDR2: SEHNR and FQNEAQ (reference sequence). CDR3 size: 15 residues. The CDR3 DNA is TGTGCCAGCAGCTTAGGTGTTTCAATGTTGGATACGCAGTATTTT. This codes for CASSLGVSMLDTQYF.

In its sample, this clonotype was seen a few times. This rearrangement joins TRBV7-9 to TRBJ1-6; the D is unclear. Between the trimmed V and J ends, which lost 1 base and 4 bases, there was a span of 8 bases. This CDR3 spans 15 amino acids. CDR1 and CDR2 from the germline V gene are SEHNR and FQNEAQ (reference sequence). The CDR3 sequence is CASSLGESYNSPLHF. The CDR3 DNA follows: TGTGCCAGCAGCTTAGGGGAGAGTTATAATTCACCCCTCCACTTT.

The rearrangement uses TRBV5-1 and TRBJ2-5; 7 positions match TRBD2. Per germline, CDR1 SGHRS and CDR2 YFSETQ. V was pared by 0 bases and J by 5 bases, with 10 bases of the junction left unmatched. The CDR3 length is 16 residues. The CDR3 protein is CASSLVQGGSVETQYF. CDR3 in DNA: TGCGCCAGCAGCTTGGTCCAGGGCGGGAGCGTGGAGACCCAGTACTTC. Supplemented by reference TRBV5-1 and TRBJ2-5, the full variable domain reads KAGVTQTPRYLIKTRGQQVTLSCSPISGHRSVSWYQQTPGQGLQFLFEYFSETQRNKGNFPGRFSGRQFSNSRSEMNVSTLELGDSALYLCASSLVQGGSVETQYFGPGTRLLVL.

The chain joins TRBV25-1 to TRBJ2-2; no clear D gene. Trimming removed 5 bases from V and 7 bases from J, with 5 bases in between. CDR1 MGHDK and CDR2 SYGVNS come from the germline V gene. The CDR3 runs to 11 residues. The CDR3 here is CASSRVGELFF. Written as DNA, the CDR3 is TGTGCCAGCAGTAGGGTCGGGGAGCTGTTTTTT.